Sequencing of this T cell receptor beta chain was carried out in a study of T cells in Graves' hyperthyroidism and ophthalmopathy. General study findings and limits: Blood also held most thyroid clonotypes expanded beyond 0.001.

The study defined stable Graves' hyperthyroidism as no ophthalmopathy progression within 18 months. Thyroid ultrasound, orbital computed tomography, clinical symptoms, and serum thyroxine and TRAb underpinned diagnoses. The PBMCs were sourced from fresh peripheral blood (about 10 ml). The sample holds a few counts of this clonotype. Its specificity is not known. A much larger clone sits a single nucleotide away, making a read error possible. This is likely a read error, given that the CDR3 carries no conserved phenylalanine or tryptophan at its end. The CDR3 length is 16 residues. Germline assignment: CDR1 SGHAT and CDR2 FQNNGV. V was shortened by 1 base and J by 0 bases, with 13 bases between the two germline ends. The TCR beta CDR3 regions underwent amplification using RNA transcripts as the source. HTBI primers were the set used in a first-round RT-PCR of the TCR CDR3. MiXCR was run by TCRdb on the multiplex PCR reads, yielding one entry per CDR3 protein. The top ten clones hold 32% of a sample with approximately 370,000 distinct CDR3 sequences, 15% of them seen once.

The J gene is TRBJ2-7, the V gene TRBV11-2, with D perhaps TRBD1 (7 bases). The sample consisted of blood. This receptor was taken from a woman in her twenties or thirties with Graves' hyperthyroidism. DNA for the CDR3: TGTGCCAGCAGCTTAGGCCTGCGGGACAGCTCCTACGAGCAGTACCTC. It is translated as CASSLGLRDSSYEQYL.